The T cell receptor (beta chain) described here comes from a study of blood T cell repertoires in COVID-19. Study-wide background: The samples span acute and convalescent COVID-19 from the United States, Italy and Spain. From T cells, B-cell-depleted T cells, or PBMCs came the material, which was cDNA or gDNA.

Under the authors' procedure: Reference gene primer amplification yielded estimated nucleated cell counts. Repertoires were generated with immunoSEQ multiplex PCR, while TCRdb's copy carries only in-frame clones and drops some. V and J calls plus clone size are reproduced from that table; the DNA served to infer D and trimming. This sample has about 56,000 clones, with 89% found just once. This CDR3 spans 17 amino acids. V was clipped by 3 bases and J by 4 bases, with 21 bases between them. The germline V gene has CDR1 KGHSH and CDR2 LQKENI. This receptor was taken from a human donor in a cohort sampled during active COVID-19. The material sequenced was peripheral blood. This sequence joins TRBV18 and TRBJ1-1; maybe TRBD1 (6 bases). CDR3 coding DNA: TGTGCCAGCTCACCCTACGGCCCGAACAGGGTGGGCACTGAAGCTTTCTTT. Its protein is CASSPYGPNRVGTEAFF.